This T cell receptor beta chain was sequenced during a study of blood T cell repertoires in COVID-19. Cohort placement rested on clinical history that participants reported themselves. V dropped 4 bases and J dropped 2 bases, with 10 bases sitting between them. The CDR3 extends over 14 amino acids. Germline V lookup: CDR1 MNHEY, CDR2 SVGEGT. Some clones are missing from TCRdb's copy, which holds only in-frame ones; the method was immunoSEQ multiplex PCR. The data contain about 330,000 clones, 70% to 90% of them singletons. This sequence was found in a woman aged 25-40 years who had recovered from COVID-19. Sample: PBMCs or T cells enriched from blood (not recorded which). The rearrangement uses TRBV6-2 or TRBV6-3 and TRBJ2-3, with D perhaps TRBD1 (5 bases). CDR3 in DNA: TGTGCCAGCAGTTCCAGGGCTGACACAGATACGCAGTATTTT. It specifies CASSSRADTDTQYF.